This T cell receptor (beta chain) was obtained from a study of post-analysis software for immune sequencing data. General study results and limits: The study found significantly lower normalized Chao1 diversity in multiple sclerosis patients than in controls. The study found TRBV5-6, TRBV5-1 and TRBV20-1 among about 5 TRBV segments more frequent in patients than controls. When the samples were clustered directly with F measure, those that had been prepared in the same batch showed strong co-clustering.

About this clonotype itself: The antigen is unknown.

Carried by the TCR beta cDNA libraries were unique molecular identifiers. Researchers reported approximately 500,000 cDNA molecules coming from about 0.98 to 11 million T cells. In TCRdb, the PCR reads were re-called with MiXCR into one record per CDR3 protein. Seen here are roughly 670,000 distinct CDR3 sequences, 59% observed once, and the top ten hold approximately 10%. Unmatched junction bases numbered 17, after V lost 7 bases and J lost 8 bases. Looked up from germline, CDR1 is SGHDT and CDR2 is YYEEEE. The CDR3 is 16 amino acids. This TCR derives from a girl aged 2 to 10 with multiple sclerosis. V and J are TRBV5-6 and TRBJ2-1; 8 bases match TRBD2. The specimen sequenced was blood. CDR3 coding DNA: TGTGCCAGCGGCATAACTAGCGGACCTTATCCACATGAGCAGTTCTTC. This encodes CASGITSGPYPHEQFF.